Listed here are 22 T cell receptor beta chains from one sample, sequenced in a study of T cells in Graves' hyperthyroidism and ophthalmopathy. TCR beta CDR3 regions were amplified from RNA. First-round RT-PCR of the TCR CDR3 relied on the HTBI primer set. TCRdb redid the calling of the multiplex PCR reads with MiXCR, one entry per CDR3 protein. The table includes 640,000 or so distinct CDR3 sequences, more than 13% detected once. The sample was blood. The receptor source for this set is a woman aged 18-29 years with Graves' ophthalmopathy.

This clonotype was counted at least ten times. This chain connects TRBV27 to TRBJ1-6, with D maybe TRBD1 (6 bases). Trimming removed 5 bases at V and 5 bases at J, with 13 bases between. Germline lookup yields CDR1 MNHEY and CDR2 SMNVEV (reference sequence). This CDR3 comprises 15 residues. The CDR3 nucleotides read TGTGCCAGCAGTCCCCCGGGACACAATAATTCACCCCTCCACTTT. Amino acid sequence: CASSPPGHNNSPLHF.

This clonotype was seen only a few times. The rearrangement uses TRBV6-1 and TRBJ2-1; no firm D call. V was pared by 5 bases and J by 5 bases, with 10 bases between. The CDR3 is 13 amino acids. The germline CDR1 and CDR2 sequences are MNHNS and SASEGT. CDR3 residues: CASSPNGHNEQFF. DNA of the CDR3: TGTGCCAGCAGTCCCAACGGACACAATGAGCAGTTCTTC.

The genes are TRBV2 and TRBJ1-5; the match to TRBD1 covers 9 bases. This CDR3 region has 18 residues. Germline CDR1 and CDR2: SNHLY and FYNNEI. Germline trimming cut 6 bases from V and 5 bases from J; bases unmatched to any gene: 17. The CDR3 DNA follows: TGTGCCAGCAGACCCGGGACAGGGAGGACATTCATGGATCAGCCCCAGCATTTT. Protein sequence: CASRPGTGRTFMDQPQHF.

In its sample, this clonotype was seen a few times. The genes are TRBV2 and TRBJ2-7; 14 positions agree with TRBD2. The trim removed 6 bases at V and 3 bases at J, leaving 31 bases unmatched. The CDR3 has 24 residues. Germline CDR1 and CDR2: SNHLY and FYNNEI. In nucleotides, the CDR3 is TGTGCCAGCAGCCAAGATGGACAGGGGTCGAGGGGACTAGCGGGAGAGCGTACATACTACGAGCAGTACTTC. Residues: CASSQDGQGSRGLAGERTYYEQYF.

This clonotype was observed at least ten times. The CDR3 loop is CAWTTSGGYEQYF. The CDR3 region has the DNA TGTGCCTGGACGACTAGCGGCGGCTACGAGCAGTACTTC. The chain couples TRBV30 to TRBJ2-7; 9 nucleotides agree with TRBD2. J gave up 3 bases and V 4 bases, and 4 bases lay outside the gene matches. The CDR3 spans 13 residues. Per the germline V gene, CDR1 is GTSNPN and CDR2 is SVGIG (reference sequence).

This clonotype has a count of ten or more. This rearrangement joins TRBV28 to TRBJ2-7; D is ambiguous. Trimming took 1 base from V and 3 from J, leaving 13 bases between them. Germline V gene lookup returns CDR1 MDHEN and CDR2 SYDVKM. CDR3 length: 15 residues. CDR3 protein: CASSLSQDLLYEQYF. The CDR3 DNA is TGTGCCAGCAGTTTATCTCAGGACCTCCTCTACGAGCAGTACTTC.

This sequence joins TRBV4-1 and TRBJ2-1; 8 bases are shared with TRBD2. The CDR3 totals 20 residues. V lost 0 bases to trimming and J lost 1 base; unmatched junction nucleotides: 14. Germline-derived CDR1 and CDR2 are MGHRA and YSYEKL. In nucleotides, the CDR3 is TGCGCCAGCAGCCAAGACCCGGTCACCAGCGGGAGTAGGTCCTACAATGAGCAGTTCTTC. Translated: CASSQDPVTSGSRSYNEQFF.

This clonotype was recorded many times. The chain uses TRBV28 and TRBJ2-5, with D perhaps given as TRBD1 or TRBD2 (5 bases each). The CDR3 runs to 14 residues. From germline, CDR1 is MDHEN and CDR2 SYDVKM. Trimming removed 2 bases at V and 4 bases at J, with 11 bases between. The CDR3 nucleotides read TGTGCCAGCAGTTTAGCGGGCCAGGGAGAGACCCAGTACTTC. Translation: CASSLAGQGETQYF.

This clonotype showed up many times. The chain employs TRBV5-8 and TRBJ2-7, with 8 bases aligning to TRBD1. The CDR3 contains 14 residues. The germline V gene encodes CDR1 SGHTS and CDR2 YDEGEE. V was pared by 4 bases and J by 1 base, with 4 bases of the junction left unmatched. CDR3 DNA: TGTGCCAGCAGCCCGGGACAGGCATCCTACGAGCAGTACTTC. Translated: CASSPGQASYEQYF.

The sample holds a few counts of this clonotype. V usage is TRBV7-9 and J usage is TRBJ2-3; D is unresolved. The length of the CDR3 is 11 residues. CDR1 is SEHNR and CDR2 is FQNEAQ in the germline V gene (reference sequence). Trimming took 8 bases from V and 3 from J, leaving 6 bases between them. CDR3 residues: CASDPTDTQYF. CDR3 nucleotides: TGTGCCAGCGATCCAACAGATACGCAGTATTTT. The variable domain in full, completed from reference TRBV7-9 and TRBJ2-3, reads DTGVSQNPRHKITKRGQNVTFRCDPISEHNRLYWYRQTLGQGPEFLTYFQNEAQLEKSRLLSDRFSAERPKGSFSTLEIQRTEQGDSAMYLCASDPTDTQYFGPGTRLTVL.

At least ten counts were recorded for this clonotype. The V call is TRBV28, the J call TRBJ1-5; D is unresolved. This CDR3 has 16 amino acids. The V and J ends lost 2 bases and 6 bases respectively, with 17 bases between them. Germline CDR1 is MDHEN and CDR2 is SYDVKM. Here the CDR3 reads CASSLAGRASIQPQHF. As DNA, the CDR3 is TGTGCCAGCAGTTTAGCCGGACGGGCCTCAATTCAGCCCCAGCATTTT. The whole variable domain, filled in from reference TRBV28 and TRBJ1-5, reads DVKVTQSSRYLVKRTGEKVFLECVQDMDHENMFWYRQDPGLGLRLIYFSYDVKMKEKGDIPEGYSVSREKKERFSLILESASTNQTSMYLCASSLAGRASIQPQHFGDGTRLSIL.

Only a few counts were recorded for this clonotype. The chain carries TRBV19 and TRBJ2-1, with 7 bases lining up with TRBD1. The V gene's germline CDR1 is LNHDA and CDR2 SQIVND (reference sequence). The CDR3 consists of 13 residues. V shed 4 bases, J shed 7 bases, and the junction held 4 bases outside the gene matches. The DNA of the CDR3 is TGTGCCAGTAGTAGACAGGGTGGTAATGAGCAGTTCTTC. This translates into CASSRQGGNEQFF.

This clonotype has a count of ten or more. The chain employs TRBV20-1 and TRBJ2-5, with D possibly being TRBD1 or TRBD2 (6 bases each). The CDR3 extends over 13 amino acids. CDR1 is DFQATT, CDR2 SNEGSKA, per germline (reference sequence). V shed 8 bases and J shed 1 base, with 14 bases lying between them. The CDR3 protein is CSLRGDTQETQYF. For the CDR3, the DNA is TGCAGTCTAAGGGGGGACACCCAAGAGACCCAGTACTTC.

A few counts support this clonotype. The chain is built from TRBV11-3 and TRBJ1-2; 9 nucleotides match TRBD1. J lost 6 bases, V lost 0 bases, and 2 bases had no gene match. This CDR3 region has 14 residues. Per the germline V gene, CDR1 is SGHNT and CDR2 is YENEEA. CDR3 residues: CASSLDRTGDGYTF. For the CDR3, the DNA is TGTGCCAGCAGCTTAGATCGGACAGGGGATGGCTACACCTTC.

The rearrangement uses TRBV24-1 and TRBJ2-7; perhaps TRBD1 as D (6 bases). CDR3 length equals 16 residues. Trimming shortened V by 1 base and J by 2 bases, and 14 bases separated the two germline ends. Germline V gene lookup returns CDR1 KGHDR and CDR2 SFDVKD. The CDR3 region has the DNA TGTGCCACCAGTGATTTCGGGACACTTTATACCTACGAGCAGTACTTC. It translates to CATSDFGTLYTYEQYF.

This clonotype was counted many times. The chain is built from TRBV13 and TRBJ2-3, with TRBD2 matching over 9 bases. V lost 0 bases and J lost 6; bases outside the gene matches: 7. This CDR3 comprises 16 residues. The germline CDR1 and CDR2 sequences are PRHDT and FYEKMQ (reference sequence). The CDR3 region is CASSLGRAGGRDTQYF. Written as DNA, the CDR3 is TGTGCCAGCAGCTTAGGCCGAGCGGGAGGCCGGGATACGCAGTATTTT. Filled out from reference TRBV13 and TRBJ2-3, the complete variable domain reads AAGVIQSPRHLIKEKRETATLKCYPIPRHDTVYWYQQGPGQDPQFLISFYEKMQSDKGSIPDRFSAQQFSDYHSELNMSSLELGDSALYFCASSLGRAGGRDTQYFGPGTRLTVL.

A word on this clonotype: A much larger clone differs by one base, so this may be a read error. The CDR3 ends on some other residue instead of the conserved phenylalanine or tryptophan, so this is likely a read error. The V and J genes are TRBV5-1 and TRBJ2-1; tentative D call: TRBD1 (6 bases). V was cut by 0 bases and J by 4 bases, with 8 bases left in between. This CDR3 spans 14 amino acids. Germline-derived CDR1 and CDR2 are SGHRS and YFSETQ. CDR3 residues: CASSLGQDYNEQFL. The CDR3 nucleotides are TGCGCCAGCAGCTTGGGACAGGATTACAATGAGCAGTTCTTA.

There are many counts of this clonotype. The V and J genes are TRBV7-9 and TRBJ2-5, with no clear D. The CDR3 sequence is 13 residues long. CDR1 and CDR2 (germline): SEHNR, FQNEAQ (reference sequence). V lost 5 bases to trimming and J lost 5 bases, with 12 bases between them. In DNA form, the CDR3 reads TGTGCCAGCAGCGTAACGCGTGTGGAGACCCAGTACTTC. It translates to CASSVTRVETQYF.

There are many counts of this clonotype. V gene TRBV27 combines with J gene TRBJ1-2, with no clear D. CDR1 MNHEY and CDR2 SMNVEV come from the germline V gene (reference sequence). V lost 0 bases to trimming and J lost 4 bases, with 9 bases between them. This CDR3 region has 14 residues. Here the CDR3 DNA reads TGTGCCAGCAGTTTATCCGGGGTTGCCTATGGCTACACCTTC. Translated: CASSLSGVAYGYTF.

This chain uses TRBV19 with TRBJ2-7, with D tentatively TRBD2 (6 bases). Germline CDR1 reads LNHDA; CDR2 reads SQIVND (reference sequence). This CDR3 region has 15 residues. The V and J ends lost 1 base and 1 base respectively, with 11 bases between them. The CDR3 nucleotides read TGTGCCAGTAGTATAGGGGAGGCAGGATCCTACGAGCAGTACTTC. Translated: CASSIGEAGSYEQYF.

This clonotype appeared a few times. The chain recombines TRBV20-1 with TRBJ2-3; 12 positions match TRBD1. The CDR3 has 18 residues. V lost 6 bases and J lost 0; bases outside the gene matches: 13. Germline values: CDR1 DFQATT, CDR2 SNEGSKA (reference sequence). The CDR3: CSAPAGTGGLLSTDTQYF. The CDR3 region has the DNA TGCAGTGCCCCCGCCGGGACAGGGGGCCTCCTTAGCACAGATACGCAGTATTTT.

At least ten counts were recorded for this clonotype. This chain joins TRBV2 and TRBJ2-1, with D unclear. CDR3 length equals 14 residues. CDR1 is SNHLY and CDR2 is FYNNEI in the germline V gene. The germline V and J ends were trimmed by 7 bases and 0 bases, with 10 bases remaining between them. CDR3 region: CASKVSASYNEQFF. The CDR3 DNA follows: TGTGCCAGCAAGGTGAGCGCCTCCTACAATGAGCAGTTCTTC. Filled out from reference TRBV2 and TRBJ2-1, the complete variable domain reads EPEVTQTPSHQVTQMGQEVILRCVPISNHLYFYWYRQILGQKVEFLVSFYNNEISEKSEIFDDQFSVERPDGSNFTLKIRSTKLEDSAMYFCASKVSASYNEQFFGPGTRLTVL.